The 21 T cell receptor beta chains listed next were all sequenced from one sample in a study of beta chain features in type 1 diabetes. Every isolated RNA sample was fully reverse transcribed, so sequencing captured expressed TCRB transcripts. Using immunoSEQ multiplex PCR, the repertoire was profiled, and TCRdb retains in-frame clones only, with some absent. The profile shows about 360,000 clones, about 12% of them singletons. The sequenced material came from naive CD4+ T cells from blood. These receptors were obtained from a man aged 18 to 30 in good health.

A few counts support this clone. This chain connects TRBV11-2 to TRBJ2-4, with TRBD2 identical over 8 bases. Looked up from germline, CDR1 is SGHAT and CDR2 is FQNNGV. With 5 bases clipped from V and 6 bases from J, the junction kept 9 bases outside the gene matches. The length of the CDR3 is 15 residues. Written as DNA, the CDR3 is TGTGCCAGCAGCCTCCGCGGGAGCGGGGGAAACATTCAGTACTTC. This codes for CASSLRGSGGNIQYF. The complete variable domain, with remaining parts taken from reference TRBV11-2 and TRBJ2-4, reads EAGVAQSPRYKIIEKRQSVAFWCNPISGHATLYWYQQILGQGPKLLIQFQNNGVVDDSQLPKDRFSAERLKGVDSTLKIQPAKLEDSAVYLCASSLRGSGGNIQYFGAGTRLSVL.

This clone was observed a few times. The chain combines TRBV9 with TRBJ2-2, with TRBD2 matching 8 bases. CDR1 and CDR2 from the germline V gene are SGDLS and YYNGEE. Losses at the gene ends were 4 bases for V and 2 bases for J; bases not matched to a gene: 10. This CDR3 is 17 amino acids long. The CDR3 region has the DNA TGTGCCAGCAGCCAAGGGGGAGCGGGGGTAAACACCGGGGAGCTGTTTTTT. This sequence encodes CASSQGGAGVNTGELFF.

This clone was counted only a few times. V is TRBV7-2 and J is TRBJ2-7; 8 bases align to TRBD2. Trimming cost V 0 bases and J 7 bases; bases outside gene matches: 8. CDR3 size: 15 residues. Germline V gene sequence: CDR1 SGHTA, CDR2 FQGNSA. The CDR3 region has the DNA TGTGCCAGCAGCTTAGCTGGCGGGGGGACGGGGGAGCAGTACTTC. It translates to CASSLAGGGTGEQYF.

This clone was recorded a few times. The rearrangement joins TRBV10-3 to TRBJ2-7, with a weak D call TRBD2 (5 bases). Germline V gives CDR1 ENHRY, CDR2 SYGVKD. CDR3 length equals 13 residues. Trimming took 2 bases from V and 2 from J, leaving 7 bases between them. The CDR3 reads CAISEEGTYEQYF. The CDR3 DNA reads as TGTGCCATCAGTGAGGAGGGTACCTACGAGCAGTACTTC.

The sample holds a few counts of this clone. The chain links TRBV7-2 to TRBJ1-2, with 7 bases that match TRBD1. The CDR3 is 14 amino acids. Germline trimming cut 2 bases from V and 4 bases from J; bases unmatched to any gene: 4. Germline V gene lookup returns CDR1 SGHTA and CDR2 FQGNSA. CDR3 coding DNA: TGTGCCAGCAGCTTAACGGGACAGAGCTATGGCTACACCTTC. As protein: CASSLTGQSYGYTF.

CDR3 residues: CAWSVLRGPEKLFF. The CDR3 DNA reads TGTGCCTGGAGTGTACTCAGGGGCCCAGAAAAACTGTTTTTT. The V and J genes are TRBV30 and TRBJ1-4, with a possible D match to TRBD1 (6 bases). Trimming removed 0 bases from V and 8 bases from J, with 13 bases in between. The CDR3 is 14 amino acids. Looked up from germline, CDR1 is GTSNPN and CDR2 is SVGIG (reference sequence).

This clone turned up a few times. The genes are TRBV29-1 and TRBJ2-1; 9 bases align to TRBD2. CDR1 and CDR2 (germline): SQVTM, ANQGSEA. Unmatched junction bases numbered 8, after V lost 4 bases and J lost 10 bases. CDR3 length equals 13 residues. DNA of the CDR3: TGCAGCGTTGTAAGCGGGAGGCCCGAGGAGCAGTTCTTC. Protein: CSVVSGRPEEQFF.

In this sample, this clone turned up a few times. The chain joins TRBV4-2 to TRBJ1-2; TRBD1 might be the D (5 bases). The V end lost 4 bases, the J end lost 1 base, and 13 bases lay between the germline ends. Germline CDR1 LGHNA, CDR2 YNFKEQ. The CDR3 spans 15 residues. The CDR3 region is CASSPQAQVNYGYTF. The CDR3 nucleotides are TGTGCCAGCAGCCCCCAGGCACAGGTTAACTATGGCTACACCTTC.

There are many counts of this clone. J is TRBJ2-7 and V is TRBV29-1; 9 positions match TRBD1. V shed 4 bases and J 3 bases; nucleotides not matched to a gene: 4. This CDR3 has 13 amino acids. In germline, CDR1 is SQVTM, CDR2 ANQGSEA. The CDR3 sequence: CSVGPGQGYEQYF. In nucleotides, the CDR3 is TGCAGCGTTGGCCCGGGACAGGGCTACGAGCAGTACTTC.

V gene TRBV6-5 combines with J gene TRBJ2-3; D possibly corresponds to TRBD2 (6 bases). Trimming removed 2 bases at V and 2 bases at J, with 14 bases between. The CDR3 is 16 amino acids. Looked up from germline, CDR1 is MNHEY and CDR2 is SVGAGI. CDR3 residues: CASSYVTAGYTDTQYF. In DNA, the CDR3 is TGTGCCAGCAGTTACGTTACAGCGGGCTACACAGATACGCAGTATTTT.

This sequence joins TRBV7-3 and TRBJ2-3, with 8 bases aligning to TRBD1. CDR3 size: 15 residues. V shed 0 bases, J shed 1 base, and the junction held 0 bases outside the gene matches. Germline-derived CDR1 and CDR2 are SGHTA and FQGTGA. The CDR3 sequence: CASSLTGQGTDTQYF. Here the CDR3 DNA reads TGTGCCAGCAGCTTAACGGGACAGGGCACAGATACGCAGTATTTT.

In DNA form, the CDR3 reads TGCGCCAGCAGCTTGGTACAGGGGAGTGAAAAACTGTTTTTT. It translates to CASSLVQGSEKLFF. The V call is TRBV5-1, the J call TRBJ1-4; 7 bases are a match to TRBD1. This CDR3 region has 14 residues. Germline trimming cut 0 bases from V and 7 bases from J; bases unmatched to any gene: 3. CDR1 is SGHRS, CDR2 YFSETQ, per germline.

V usage is TRBV7-8 and J usage is TRBJ1-4, with a tentative D call TRBD1 (5 bases). V was trimmed by 1 base and J by 8 bases, leaving 14 bases between them. The CDR3 consists of 15 residues. CDR1 SGHVS and CDR2 FQNEAQ come from the germline V gene. The CDR3 sequence: CASSLVGGAGEKLFF. The CDR3 DNA reads as TGTGCCAGCAGCTTAGTTGGCGGGGCGGGAGAAAAACTGTTTTTT.

In its sample, this clone was seen a few times. V and J are TRBV7-9 and TRBJ2-1; TRBD1 might be the D (6 bases). This CDR3 contains 16 residues. V lost 0 bases and J lost 2, with 11 bases in between. The germline gives CDR1 SEHNR, CDR2 FQNEAQ (reference sequence). In DNA, the CDR3 is TGTGCCAGCAGCTTAGCGCTCAGGACAGCCTACAATGAGCAGTTCTTC. It specifies CASSLALRTAYNEQFF. The variable domain in full, with the rest retrieved from reference TRBV7-9 and TRBJ2-1, is DTGVSQNPRHKITKRGQNVTFRCDPISEHNRLYWYRQTLGQGPEFLTYFQNEAQLEKSRLLSDRFSAERPKGSFSTLEIQRTEQGDSAMYLCASSLALRTAYNEQFFGPGTRLTVL.

This clone turned up a few times. The CDR3 loop is CASSLFSRVTGELFF. The CDR3 bases are TGTGCCAGCAGCTTATTTAGTCGGGTTACCGGGGAGCTGTTTTTT. V gene TRBV7-9 combines with J gene TRBJ2-2, with D hard to call. Germline V gene lookup returns CDR1 SEHNR and CDR2 FQNEAQ (reference sequence). V lost 2 bases and J 5 bases, leaving 12 bases between the germline ends. The CDR3 spans 15 residues.

This clone has only a few counts. The genes are TRBV28 and TRBJ1-2; no firm D call. Germline lookup yields CDR1 MDHEN and CDR2 SYDVKM. V lost 1 base and J 0 bases, leaving 6 bases between the germline ends. The CDR3 consists of 14 residues. CDR3 in amino acids: CASSLSGPNYGYTF. The CDR3 nucleotides read TGTGCCAGCAGTTTATCGGGTCCTAACTATGGCTACACCTTC.

This clone was seen a few times. The chain joins TRBV14 to TRBJ2-7, with D uncertain. Trimming cost V 1 base and J 5 bases, with 6 bases left between them. CDR3 length: 12 residues. Germline V gene data show CDR1 as SGHDN and CDR2 as FVKESK. CDR3 loop: CASSQGGHEQYF. DNA of the CDR3: TGTGCCAGCAGCCAAGGTGGCCACGAGCAGTACTTC.

This clone was found a few times. V and J are TRBV30 and TRBJ2-1, with D uncertain. The V end was cut by 2 bases, the J end by 4 bases, with 6 bases between. Germline lookup yields CDR1 GTSNPN and CDR2 SVGIG (reference sequence). The CDR3 is 12 residues long. In nucleotides, the CDR3 is TGTGCCTGGAGTTTACAGTACAATGAGCAGTTCTTC. This gives the protein CAWSLQYNEQFF.

This clone was detected a few times. The rearrangement joins TRBV6-5 to TRBJ2-1; D possibly corresponds to TRBD2 (6 bases). Germline V gene lookup returns CDR1 MNHEY and CDR2 SVGAGI. The CDR3 extends over 15 amino acids. V lost 6 bases and J lost 8, with 20 bases in between. CDR3 bases: TGTGCCAGCAGGATTTGGGACTCGGGCGGGGATGAGCAGTTCTTC. Protein: CASRIWDSGGDEQFF.

The sample holds a few counts of this clone. V and J are TRBV30 and TRBJ2-7, with TRBD2 matching 10 bases. Germline V gives CDR1 GTSNPN, CDR2 SVGIG (reference sequence). The V and J ends lost 8 bases and 6 bases, in that order; junction bases with no gene match: 10. The CDR3 consists of 13 residues. CDR3 sequence reads: CARTGTSVTEQYF. As DNA, the CDR3 is TGTGCCCGGACCGGGACTAGCGTAACCGAGCAGTACTTC.

In the case of this clone: This CDR3 is also generated by other DNA sequences in the sample. V gene TRBV5-4 combines with J gene TRBJ2-1; no reliable D call. This CDR3 contains 14 residues. With 0 bases removed from V and 0 bases from J, the gap between germline ends came to 4 bases. Germline V gene data show CDR1 as SGHNT and CDR2 as YYREEE (reference sequence). For the CDR3, the DNA is TGTGCCAGCAGCTTGGGTAGCTCCTACAATGAGCAGTTCTTC. This encodes CASSLGSSYNEQFF.